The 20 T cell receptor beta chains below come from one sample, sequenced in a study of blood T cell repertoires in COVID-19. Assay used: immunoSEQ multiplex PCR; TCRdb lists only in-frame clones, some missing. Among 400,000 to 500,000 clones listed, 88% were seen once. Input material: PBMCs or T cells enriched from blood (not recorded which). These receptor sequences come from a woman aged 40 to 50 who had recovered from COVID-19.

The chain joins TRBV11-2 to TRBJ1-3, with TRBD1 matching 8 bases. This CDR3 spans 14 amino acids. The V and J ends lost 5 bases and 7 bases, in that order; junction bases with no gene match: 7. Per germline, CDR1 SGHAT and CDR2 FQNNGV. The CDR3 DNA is TGTGCCAGCAGCCAGGACAGGGTCTCCAACACCATATATTTT. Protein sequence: CASSQDRVSNTIYF.

The CDR3 DNA reads as TGTGCCATCAGTGAGTCGGGGGGAGGGGAGACCCAGTACTTC. Its translation: CAISESGGGETQYF. This chain links TRBV10-3 with TRBJ2-5, with 7 bases identical to TRBD2. The CDR3 consists of 14 residues. Per the germline V gene, CDR1 is ENHRY and CDR2 is SYGVKD. The V segment lost 0 bases and the J segment 5 bases; nucleotides outside the gene matches: 3.

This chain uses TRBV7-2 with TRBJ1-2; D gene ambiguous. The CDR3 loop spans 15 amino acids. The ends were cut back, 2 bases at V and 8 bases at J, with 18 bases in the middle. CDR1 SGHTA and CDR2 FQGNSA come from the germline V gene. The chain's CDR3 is CASSLTRGSLSGYTF. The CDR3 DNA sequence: TGTGCCAGCAGCTTAACGCGAGGGTCCCTCTCGGGCTACACCTTC.

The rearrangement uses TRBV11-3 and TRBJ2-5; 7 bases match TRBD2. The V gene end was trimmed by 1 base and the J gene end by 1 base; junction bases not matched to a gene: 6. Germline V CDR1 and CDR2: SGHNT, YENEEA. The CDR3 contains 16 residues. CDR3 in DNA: TGTGCCAGCAGCTTAGGTCTAGCGGATCGCCAAGAGACCCAGTACTTC. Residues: CASSLGLADRQETQYF. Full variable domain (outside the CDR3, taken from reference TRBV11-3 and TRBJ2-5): EAGVVQSPRYKIIEKKQPVAFWCNPISGHNTLYWYLQNLGQGPELLIRYENEEAVDDSQLPKDRFSAERLKGVDSTLKIQPAELGDSAVYLCASSLGLADRQETQYFGPGTRLLVL.

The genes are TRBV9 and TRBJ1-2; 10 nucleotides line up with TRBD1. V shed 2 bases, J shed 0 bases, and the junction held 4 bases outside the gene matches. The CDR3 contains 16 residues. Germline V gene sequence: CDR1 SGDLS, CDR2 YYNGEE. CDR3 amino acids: CASSVLDRGPNYGYTF. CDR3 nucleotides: TGTGCCAGCAGCGTCCTTGACAGGGGGCCTAACTATGGCTACACCTTC.

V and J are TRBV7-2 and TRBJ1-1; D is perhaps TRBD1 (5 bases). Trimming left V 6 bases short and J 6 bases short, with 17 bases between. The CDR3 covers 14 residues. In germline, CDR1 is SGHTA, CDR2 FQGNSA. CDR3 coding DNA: TGTGCCAGCAGGATGGGGCTCCGAAAGGCTGAAGCTTTCTTT. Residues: CASRMGLRKAEAFF.

CDR3 in amino acids: CASSRQGTDTQYF. DNA for the CDR3: TGTGCCAGCAGTCGACAGGGCACAGATACGCAGTATTTT. This rearrangement joins TRBV27 to TRBJ2-3; possible D gene TRBD1, 6 bases. CDR1 MNHEY and CDR2 SMNVEV come from the germline V gene (reference sequence). V lost 5 bases and J 1 base, leaving 7 bases between the germline ends. The CDR3 extends over 13 amino acids.

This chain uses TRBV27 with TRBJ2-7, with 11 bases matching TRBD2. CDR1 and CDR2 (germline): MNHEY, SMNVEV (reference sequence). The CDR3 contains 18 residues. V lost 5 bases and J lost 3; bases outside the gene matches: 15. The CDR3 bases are TGTGCCAGCAGTATACTCGCCCCCACTAGCGGGAGTAACTACGAGCAGTACTTC. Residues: CASSILAPTSGSNYEQYF.

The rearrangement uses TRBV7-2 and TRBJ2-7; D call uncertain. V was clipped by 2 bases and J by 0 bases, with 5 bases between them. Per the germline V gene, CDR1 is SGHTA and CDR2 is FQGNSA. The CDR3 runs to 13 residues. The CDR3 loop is CASSLSNSYEQYF. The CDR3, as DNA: TGTGCCAGCAGCTTAAGCAACTCCTACGAGCAGTACTTC.

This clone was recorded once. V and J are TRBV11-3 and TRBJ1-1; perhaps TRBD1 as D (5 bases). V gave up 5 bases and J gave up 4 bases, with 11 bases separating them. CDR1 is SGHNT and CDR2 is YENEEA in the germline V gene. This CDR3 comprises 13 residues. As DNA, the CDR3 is TGTGCCAGCAGCGCCGGGGGGACCACTGAAGCTTTCTTT. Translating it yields CASSAGGTTEAFF.

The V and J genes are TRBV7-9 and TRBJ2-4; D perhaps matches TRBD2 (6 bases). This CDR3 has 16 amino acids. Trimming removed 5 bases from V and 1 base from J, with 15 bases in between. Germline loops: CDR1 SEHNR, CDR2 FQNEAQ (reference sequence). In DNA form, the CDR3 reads TGTGCCAGCAGCCACCTCGGCCGGGAGGCCAAAAACATTCAGTACTTC. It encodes CASSHLGREAKNIQYF.

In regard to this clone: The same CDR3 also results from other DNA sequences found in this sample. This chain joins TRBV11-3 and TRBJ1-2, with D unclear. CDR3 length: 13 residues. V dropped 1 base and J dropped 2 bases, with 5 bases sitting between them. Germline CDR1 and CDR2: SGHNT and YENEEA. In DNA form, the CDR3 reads TGTGCCAGCAGCTTAGGGCAGAACTATGGCTACACCTTC. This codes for CASSLGQNYGYTF.

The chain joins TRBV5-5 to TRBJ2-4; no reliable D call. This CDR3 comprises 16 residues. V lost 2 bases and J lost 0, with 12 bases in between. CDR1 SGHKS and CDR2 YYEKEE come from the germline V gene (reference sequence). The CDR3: CASSFLNTLAKNIQYF. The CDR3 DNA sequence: TGTGCCAGCAGCTTTCTCAACACGTTAGCCAAAAACATTCAGTACTTC.

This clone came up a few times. CDR3 sequence reads: CASSPGTSGNTIYF. The CDR3 nucleotides are TGTGCCAGCAGCCCCGGGACATCTGGAAACACCATATATTTT. V usage is TRBV7-9 and J usage is TRBJ1-3; tentative D call: TRBD1 (6 bases). Germline V lookup: CDR1 SEHNR, CDR2 FQNEAQ (reference sequence). Trimming pared 5 bases from V and 1 base from J, leaving 9 bases between. The CDR3 contains 14 residues.

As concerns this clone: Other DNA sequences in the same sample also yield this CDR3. The CDR3 region has the DNA TGTGCCAGTAGTATAGACAGGGTCTATGGCTACACCTTC. Protein product: CASSIDRVYGYTF. This chain links TRBV19 with TRBJ1-2, with D possibly being TRBD1 (5 bases). This CDR3 spans 13 amino acids. Deletions cut 0 bases from V and 4 bases from J, with 6 bases between. CDR1 LNHDA and CDR2 SQIVND come from the germline V gene (reference sequence).

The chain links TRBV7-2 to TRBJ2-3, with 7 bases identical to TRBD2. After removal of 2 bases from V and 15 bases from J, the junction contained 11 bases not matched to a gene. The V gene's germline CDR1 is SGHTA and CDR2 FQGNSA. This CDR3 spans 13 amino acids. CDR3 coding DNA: TGTGCCAGCAGCTTAAGCGGTGCGGGAGTTTTTTATTTT. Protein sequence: CASSLSGAGVFYF.

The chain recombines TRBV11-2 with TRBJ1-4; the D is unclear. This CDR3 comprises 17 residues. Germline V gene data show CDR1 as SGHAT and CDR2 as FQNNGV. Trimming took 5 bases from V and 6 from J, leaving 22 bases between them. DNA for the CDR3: TGTGCCAGCAGCCGAATGGCTATAGCAGACCAATATGAAAAACTGTTTTTT. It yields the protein CASSRMAIADQYEKLFF.

CDR3 DNA sequence: TGTGCCAGCTCACCATCCGGGAACGACAATGAGCAGTTCTTC. Translation: CASSPSGNDNEQFF. The chain joins TRBV18 to TRBJ2-1; D might be TRBD2 (5 bases). Germline V gene data show CDR1 as KGHSH and CDR2 as LQKENI. The V gene lost 2 bases and the J gene lost 5 bases, with 10 bases spanning the gap. The CDR3 loop spans 14 amino acids. Looking up the rest from reference TRBV18 and TRBJ2-1 gives the full variable domain: NAGVMQNPRHLVRRRGQEARLRCSPMKGHSHVYWYRQLPEEGLKFMVYLQKENIIDESGMPKERFSAEFPKEGPSILRIQQVVRGDSAAYFCASSPSGNDNEQFFGPGTRLTVL.

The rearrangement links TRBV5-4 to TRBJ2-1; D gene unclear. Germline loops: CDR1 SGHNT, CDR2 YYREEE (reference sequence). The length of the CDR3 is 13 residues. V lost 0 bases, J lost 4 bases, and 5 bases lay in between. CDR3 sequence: CASSLGEYNEQFF. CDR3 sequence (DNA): TGTGCCAGCAGCTTGGGAGAATACAATGAGCAGTTCTTC.

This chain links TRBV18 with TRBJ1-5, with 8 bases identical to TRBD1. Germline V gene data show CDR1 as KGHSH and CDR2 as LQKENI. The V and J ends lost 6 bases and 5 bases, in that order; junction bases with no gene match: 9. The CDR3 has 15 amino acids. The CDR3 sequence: CASSPGQGRDQPQHF. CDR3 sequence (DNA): TGTGCCAGCTCCCCTGGACAGGGACGGGATCAGCCCCAGCATTTT.